The next 9 T cell receptor beta chains were all read from a single sample in a study of cytomegalovirus exposure and HLA in healthy donors. It was with 60 Vbeta and 13 Jbeta primers that the PCR ran. Some clones are missing from TCRdb's copy, which holds only in-frame ones; the method was immunoSEQ multiplex PCR. The data hold some 220,000 clones, with approximately 81% observed a single time. Sequenced material: PBMCs. Receptor source: a girl aged 2 to 10 in good health and CMV-seronegative.

This chain joins TRBV4-1 and TRBJ2-7, with D possibly matching TRBD1 (5 bases). This CDR3 has 14 amino acids. V lost 2 bases and J lost 0, with 8 bases in between. Germline-derived CDR1 and CDR2 are MGHRA and YSYEKL. CDR3 sequence reads: CASSQKGNSYEQYF. The CDR3 coding sequence is TGCGCCAGCAGCCAAAAGGGGAACTCCTACGAGCAGTACTTC.

This chain joins TRBV5-1 and TRBJ2-1; TRBD1 matches 7 bases. The CDR3 length is 14 residues. The V and J ends lost 4 bases and 6 bases, in that order; junction bases with no gene match: 7. Germline V gene data show CDR1 as SGHRS and CDR2 as YFSETQ. CDR3 in amino acids: CASSSGDSPNEQFF. As DNA, the CDR3 is TGCGCCAGCAGCAGTGGGGACAGCCCCAATGAGCAGTTCTTC.

The chain combines TRBV2 with TRBJ2-2; 7 bases are a match to TRBD1. Trimming at V came to 8 bases and at J to 3 bases, leaving 3 bases not matched to a gene. Germline CDR1 and CDR2: SNHLY and FYNNEI. This CDR3 has 13 residues. The CDR3 region is CASRQGDTGELFF. The CDR3, as DNA: TGTGCCAGCCGCCAGGGGGACACCGGGGAGCTGTTTTTT.

This clone occurred once. The chain joins TRBV6-5 to TRBJ1-1; 8 positions match TRBD1. The CDR3 is 15 amino acids. Germline V gene data show CDR1 as MNHEY and CDR2 as SVGAGI. Trimming took 0 bases from V and 5 from J; bases not matched to a gene: 5. The CDR3 here is CASSYSGTGRTEAFF. In DNA form, the CDR3 reads TGTGCCAGCAGTTACTCTGGGACAGGTAGGACTGAAGCTTTCTTT.

V usage is TRBV6-1 and J usage is TRBJ2-5, with D perhaps TRBD2 (7 bases). Trimming removed 1 base at V and 6 bases at J, with 18 bases between. Germline assignment: CDR1 MNHNS and CDR2 SASEGT. The CDR3 spans 16 residues. This CDR3 is CASSEGGAGAGKTQYF. CDR3 sequence (DNA): TGTGCCAGCAGTGAAGGAGGGGCGGGGGCCGGAAAGACCCAGTACTTC.

This sequence joins TRBV5-6 and TRBJ1-1; the match to TRBD1 covers 8 bases. The V gene's germline CDR1 is SGHDT and CDR2 YYEEEE. The V segment lost 2 bases and the J segment 10 bases; nucleotides outside the gene matches: 4. The CDR3 is 12 amino acids. CDR3 protein: CASSFPQGGAFF. As DNA, the CDR3 is TGTGCCAGCAGCTTTCCACAGGGGGGAGCTTTCTTT.

This chain connects TRBV19 to TRBJ1-4, with D perhaps TRBD1 (5 bases). Germline V lookup: CDR1 LNHDA, CDR2 SQIVND (reference sequence). The CDR3 loop spans 14 amino acids. V lost 3 bases and J lost 4, with 9 bases in between. CDR3 protein: CASSMLRDNEKLFF. CDR3 DNA sequence: TGTGCCAGTAGTATGCTCAGGGATAATGAAAAACTGTTTTTT.

The chain joins TRBV11-2 to TRBJ1-1; possible D gene TRBD1, 6 bases. Trimming cost V 1 base and J 0 bases, with 9 bases left between them. In germline, CDR1 is SGHAT, CDR2 FQNNGV. The CDR3 extends over 15 amino acids. CDR3 bases: TGTGCCAGCAGCTTAGCGGGGGGCTTGAACACTGAAGCTTTCTTT. Translating it yields CASSLAGGLNTEAFF.

The chain has TRBV9 and TRBJ1-2; 8 bases map to TRBD1. CDR1 is SGDLS and CDR2 is YYNGEE in the germline V gene. CDR3 length: 15 residues. V lost 4 bases, J lost 6 bases, and 11 bases stayed unmatched. CDR3 sequence (DNA): TGTGCCAGCAGCCCCCCCCGGACAGGGAGGGATGGCTACACCTTC. Its protein product is CASSPPRTGRDGYTF. The full variable domain, its missing parts supplied by reference TRBV9 and TRBJ1-2, is DSGVTQTPKHLITATGQRVTLRCSPRSGDLSVYWYQQSLDQGLQFLIQYYNGEERAKGNILERFSAQQFPDLHSELNLSSLELGDSALYFCASSPPRTGRDGYTFGSGTRLTVV.